The next 24 T cell receptor beta chains were all read from a single sample in a study of cytomegalovirus exposure and HLA in healthy donors. Primers: 60 Vbeta forward and 13 Jbeta reverse. Sequencing was performed with immunoSEQ multiplex PCR; in TCRdb, only in-frame clones are kept and a portion is missing. The table lists about 120,000 clones, around four fifths of them singletons. The material sequenced was PBMCs. These receptors all stem from a woman between 40 and 55 years old in good health and CMV-seropositive.

The table lists this clone with a few counts. The V call is TRBV6-6, the J call TRBJ1-4; TRBD1 is a possible D gene (6 bases). This CDR3 has 14 amino acids. Germline CDR1 MNHNY, CDR2 SVGAGI (reference sequence). V gave up 8 bases and J gave up 8 bases, with 18 bases separating them. The CDR3 nucleotides read TGTGCCAGCGGGAGCGTGGGGGGGCGAGAAAAACTGTTTTTT. This translates into CASGSVGGREKLFF.

The V and J genes are TRBV6-1 and TRBJ2-7, with TRBD2 as a possible D gene (5 bases). The CDR3 is made up of 19 amino acids. Germline CDR1 reads MNHNS; CDR2 reads SASEGT. With 1 base removed from V and 0 bases from J, the gap between germline ends came to 22 bases. The CDR3 region is CASSEVWVFLSGSSYEQYF. In DNA form, the CDR3 reads TGTGCCAGCAGTGAAGTCTGGGTGTTTCTTTCGGGGAGCTCCTACGAGCAGTACTTC.

The chain employs TRBV9 and TRBJ1-2, with 7 bases that match TRBD1. V was pared by 4 bases and J by 2 bases, with 17 bases of the junction left unmatched. Looked up from germline, CDR1 is SGDLS and CDR2 is YYNGEE. CDR3 length equals 18 residues. CDR3 sequence: CASSRIRDRELSNYGYTF. Written as DNA, the CDR3 is TGTGCCAGCAGCAGAATCCGGGACAGAGAATTATCGAACTATGGCTACACCTTC.

In DNA, the CDR3 is TGCGCCAGCAGCCAGACAGGGGACGAGCAGTACTTC. As protein: CASSQTGDEQYF. The gene calls are TRBV4-1 and TRBJ2-7, with 8 bases lining up with TRBD1. The V gene end was trimmed by 3 bases and the J gene end by 5 bases; junction bases not matched to a gene: 0. The CDR3 spans 12 residues. CDR1 is MGHRA, CDR2 YSYEKL, per germline.

The chain has TRBV28 and TRBJ2-2; D not certain. Germline values: CDR1 MDHEN, CDR2 SYDVKM. This CDR3 spans 13 amino acids. The V and J ends lost 3 bases and 6 bases respectively, with 8 bases between them. The CDR3 protein is CASSLLGAGELFF. The CDR3 nucleotides are TGTGCCAGCAGTTTGTTAGGAGCCGGGGAGCTGTTTTTT.

Details on this clone: Other DNA sequences in the same sample also yield this CDR3. The rearrangement joins TRBV6-5 to TRBJ2-7, with a weak D call TRBD1 (5 bases). Trimming took off 6 bases at V and 4 bases at J, with 19 bases between the two ends. CDR1 is MNHEY and CDR2 is SVGAGI in the germline V gene. This CDR3 spans 15 amino acids. The CDR3 loop is CASRALDTGSYEQYF. The DNA for the CDR3 is TGTGCCAGCAGGGCTCTCGACACAGGCTCATACGAGCAGTACTTC.

The chain carries TRBV6-5 and TRBJ2-7, with 11 bases matching TRBD2. Trimming cost V 8 bases and J 6 bases; bases outside gene matches: 6. Germline V gene data show CDR1 as MNHEY and CDR2 as SVGAGI. This CDR3 comprises 13 residues. In DNA form, the CDR3 reads TGTGCCAGCGGGGCTAGCGGGAGGTCCGAGCAGTACTTC. Translation gives CASGASGRSEQYF.

This chain links TRBV11-2 with TRBJ2-1; TRBD2 is a possible D gene (5 bases). Germline V gives CDR1 SGHAT, CDR2 FQNNGV. Between the trimmed V and J ends, which lost 3 bases and 0 bases, there was a span of 12 bases. The CDR3 is 16 amino acids. DNA of the CDR3: TGTGCCAGCAGCTTGGAGGCGGTTGTCTCCTACAATGAGCAGTTCTTC. This gives the protein CASSLEAVVSYNEQFF. Full variable domain (rest looked up from reference TRBV11-2 and TRBJ2-1): EAGVAQSPRYKIIEKRQSVAFWCNPISGHATLYWYQQILGQGPKLLIQFQNNGVVDDSQLPKDRFSAERLKGVDSTLKIQPAKLEDSAVYLCASSLEAVVSYNEQFFGPGTRLTVL.

The chain recombines TRBV5-4 with TRBJ2-2, with unresolved D. The CDR3 loop spans 13 amino acids. The germline gives CDR1 SGHNT, CDR2 YYREEE (reference sequence). Deletions cut 3 bases from V and 6 bases from J, with 9 bases between. The CDR3 loop is CASSSELAGELFF. The CDR3, as DNA: TGTGCCAGCAGCTCCGAGTTAGCCGGGGAGCTGTTTTTT. The full variable domain, completed using reference TRBV5-4 and TRBJ2-2, is ETGVTQSPTHLIKTRGQQVTLRCSSQSGHNTVSWYQQALGQGPQFIFQYYREEENGRGNFPPRFSGLQFPNYSSELNVNALELDDSALYLCASSSELAGELFFGEGSRLTVL.

This clone was observed a few times. The rearrangement uses TRBV7-2 and TRBJ2-1, with D maybe TRBD2 (6 bases). CDR1 and CDR2 (germline): SGHTA, FQGNSA. The CDR3 contains 15 residues. Trimming removed 4 bases from V and 10 bases from J, with 20 bases in between. This CDR3 reads CASSSRGRGNWEQFF. In DNA form, the CDR3 reads TGTGCCAGCAGCTCCCGAGGGCGGGGTAATTGGGAGCAGTTCTTC.

This sequence joins TRBV19 and TRBJ1-2; TRBD1 matches 7 bases. CDR3 length: 14 residues. Germline V gene sequence: CDR1 LNHDA, CDR2 SQIVND (reference sequence). With 10 bases clipped from V and 3 bases from J, the junction kept 11 bases outside the gene matches. CDR3 coding DNA: TGTGCCACTGCGCCCTTCGGACAGGACTATGGCTACACCTTC. Translated, it gives CATAPFGQDYGYTF.

Here the CDR3 reads CASSRQTGEGEKLFF. CDR3 in DNA: TGTGCCAGCAGCCGCCAGACAGGGGAAGGCGAAAAACTGTTTTTT. The chain is built from TRBV5-4 and TRBJ1-4; TRBD1 agrees at 8 bases. Looked up from germline, CDR1 is SGHNT and CDR2 is YYREEE (reference sequence). The CDR3 is made up of 15 amino acids. V lost 4 bases and J lost 8; bases outside the gene matches: 10.

The CDR3 sequence: CASSLTGGDETQYF. In nucleotides, the CDR3 is TGCGCCAGCAGCTTGACAGGGGGCGATGAGACCCAGTACTTC. The chain employs TRBV5-1 and TRBJ2-5; 9 positions agree with TRBD1. The V gene's germline CDR1 is SGHRS and CDR2 YFSETQ. V lost 1 base to trimming and J lost 5 bases; unmatched junction nucleotides: 3. The CDR3 runs to 14 residues.

This clone was detected only once. The V gene is TRBV25-1, the J gene TRBJ2-5; tentative D call: TRBD2 (6 bases). The CDR3 extends over 18 amino acids. V dropped 1 base and J dropped 4 bases, with 22 bases sitting between them. Germline assignment: CDR1 MGHDK and CDR2 SYGVNS. The chain's CDR3 is CASSEWALGLRERETQYF. As DNA, the CDR3 is TGTGCCAGCAGTGAATGGGCCTTGGGACTTCGGGAGCGAGAGACCCAGTACTTC.

This chain joins TRBV11-3 and TRBJ2-1; 9 bases match TRBD1. The CDR3 contains 16 residues. V gave up 4 bases and J gave up 7 bases; unmatched junction bases: 11. Germline V lookup: CDR1 SGHNT, CDR2 YENEEA. The CDR3 spells CASSWGGTGMGNEQFF. DNA of the CDR3: TGTGCCAGCAGCTGGGGAGGGACAGGGATGGGGAATGAGCAGTTCTTC. Variable domain in full (rest from reference TRBV11-3 and TRBJ2-1): EAGVVQSPRYKIIEKKQPVAFWCNPISGHNTLYWYLQNLGQGPELLIRYENEEAVDDSQLPKDRFSAERLKGVDSTLKIQPAELGDSAVYLCASSWGGTGMGNEQFFGPGTRLTVL.

This clone appeared once. This chain links TRBV6-4 with TRBJ2-2; 8 positions agree with TRBD2. Germline CDR1 is MRHNA and CDR2 is SNTAGT. This CDR3 is built from 15 residues. V shed 3 bases and J 4 bases; nucleotides not matched to a gene: 4. The CDR3 spells CASSEGLGGTGELFF. The CDR3 nucleotides read TGTGCCAGCAGTGAGGGACTAGGTGGCACCGGGGAGCTGTTTTTT.

The chain is built from TRBV4-3 and TRBJ2-7; 7 bases are a match to TRBD1. Germline CDR1 reads LGHNA; CDR2 reads YSLEER. The CDR3 is 16 residues long. The junction had 7 bases not matched to a gene; V was cut back by 0 bases and J by 2 bases. DNA of the CDR3: TGCGCCAGCAGCCAAGATAGAGGGGGCACAACCTACGAGCAGTACTTC. Protein: CASSQDRGGTTYEQYF.

The rearrangement uses TRBV29-1 and TRBJ2-1; D gene uncertain. The germline gives CDR1 SQVTM, CDR2 ANQGSEA. The CDR3 is 12 amino acids. The V gene lost 1 base and the J gene lost 10 bases, with 11 bases spanning the gap. CDR3 DNA sequence: TGCAGCGTTGAAGCGCCCCTCAGGGAGCAGTTCTTC. This gives the protein CSVEAPLREQFF.

This chain joins TRBV6-5 and TRBJ2-7, with 10 bases matching TRBD2. The CDR3 is 16 residues long. Germline CDR1 reads MNHEY; CDR2 reads SVGAGI. V was clipped by 4 bases and J by 5 bases; unmatched bases: 11. This CDR3 reads CASSSPSGRAVNEQYF. The DNA of the CDR3 is TGTGCCAGCAGTTCTCCAAGCGGGAGGGCCGTCAACGAGCAGTACTTC.

The V call is TRBV10-3, the J call TRBJ2-7; D is possibly TRBD2 (6 bases). The germline V gene encodes CDR1 ENHRY and CDR2 SYGVKD. Trimming stripped 8 bases from V and 7 bases from J, with 21 bases between. CDR3 length: 14 amino acids. The CDR3 bases are TGTGCCATCGAAGCCGGACTAAGGTCAAGGGAGCAGTACTTC. Its protein is CAIEAGLRSREQYF.

The gene calls are TRBV5-1 and TRBJ2-3; D possibly corresponds to TRBD1 (6 bases). Germline-derived CDR1 and CDR2 are SGHRS and YFSETQ. Trimming removed 4 bases at V and 4 bases at J, with 13 bases between. The CDR3 sequence is 14 residues long. Here the CDR3 reads CASSPAGGADTQYF. CDR3 nucleotides: TGCGCCAGCAGCCCGGCTGGGGGCGCAGATACGCAGTATTTT.

This chain connects TRBV5-4 to TRBJ1-1, with 9 positions matching TRBD1. CDR3 size: 15 residues. V lost 4 bases, J lost 4 bases, and 8 bases stayed unmatched. Germline assignment: CDR1 SGHNT and CDR2 YYREEE (reference sequence). CDR3: CASSMTGTGPTEAFF. The CDR3 bases are TGTGCCAGCAGCATGACCGGGACAGGGCCCACTGAAGCTTTCTTT.

The rearrangement uses TRBV7-3 and TRBJ2-2; 11 nucleotides line up with TRBD2. Losses at the gene ends were 5 bases for V and 5 bases for J; bases not matched to a gene: 7. This CDR3 has 16 amino acids. CDR1 SGHTA and CDR2 FQGTGA come from the germline V gene. CDR3 DNA: TGTGCCAGCAGCGCCCGACTAGCGGGACGGACCGGGGAGCTGTTTTTT. Translated, it gives CASSARLAGRTGELFF. Complete variable domain (other parts from reference TRBV7-3 and TRBJ2-2): GAGVSQTPSNKVTEKGKYVELRCDPISGHTALYWYRQSLGQGPEFLIYFQGTGAADDSGLPNDRFFAVRPEGSVSTLKIQRTERGDSAVYLCASSARLAGRTGELFFGEGSRLTVL.

The rearrangement uses TRBV5-4 and TRBJ2-2; 7 positions agree with TRBD2. J was trimmed by 1 base and V by 5 bases; bases with no gene match: 8. Germline loops: CDR1 SGHNT, CDR2 YYREEE (reference sequence). The CDR3 has 16 residues. For the CDR3, the DNA is TGTGCCAGCAGTTTCCCGGGACTACAGAACACCGGGGAGCTGTTTTTT. The encoded protein is CASSFPGLQNTGELFF.